This TCR beta chain came from a study of T cell responses to AZD1222 COVID-19 vaccine. The CDR3 consists of 16 residues. The germline V gene has CDR1 MGHRA and CDR2 YSYEKL. Germline trimming cut 0 bases from V and 13 bases from J; bases unmatched to any gene: 16. Assay: immunoSEQ multiplex PCR; the TCRdb copy retains only in-frame clones and omits some. The table includes about 130,000 clones, 88% detected once. Findings and limits, study-wide: Variant regions that are unmutated are reportedly the target of nearly half of spike-specific TCRs. Seropositive at baseline were only a handful of AZD1222 recipients.

This clone was recorded once. Its antigen remains unknown. The chain links TRBV4-1 to TRBJ1-1; 8 bases map to TRBD1. This receptor was identified in an adult in good health. Material: peripheral blood, obtained on day 0 of AZD1222 vaccination. The CDR3 nucleotides are TGCGCCAGCAGCCAAGATTGGGGACAGGTGGGACGGATTGGTTTCTTT. Amino acid sequence: CASSQDWGQVGRIGFF.